This T cell receptor beta chain originates from a study of cytomegalovirus exposure and HLA in healthy donors. Overall study findings and caveats: TCR beta V segments were, for the most part, productive about 87% or about 30% of the time in an earlier analysis.

60 Vbeta and 13 Jbeta primers were used in PCR. Clones were sequenced by immunoSEQ multiplex PCR, and TCRdb holds only the in-frame ones, with some missing. The sample records approximately 190,000 clones, about 13% being singletons. Comments on this clone: Its specificity is not known.

All the people who gave samples were healthy bone marrow donors. The specimen was PBMCs. The clonotype originates from a man between 50 and 59 years old in good health and CMV-seropositive.

CDR3 nucleotides: TGTGCCAGCAGCTTTGGGACAGGGGAGAGCTACACCTTC. Its translation is CASSFGTGESYTF. The V gene is TRBV7-2, the J gene TRBJ1-2; 10 positions match TRBD1. With 3 bases clipped from V and 9 bases from J, the junction kept 4 bases outside the gene matches. The germline CDR1 and CDR2 sequences are SGHTA and FQGNSA. This CDR3 spans 13 amino acids.